These 11 T cell receptor beta chains share one sample of origin, sequenced in a study of OX40 agonist ivuxolimab in advanced cancers. Assay: immunoSEQ multiplex PCR; the TCRdb copy retains only in-frame clones and omits some. The sample lists more than 50,000 clones, around 87% occurring once. This specimen consisted of CD4+ or CD8+ T cells sorted from blood, obtained in a trial of the OX40 agonist ivuxolimab. These receptors were obtained from an adult with an advanced solid tumor such as melanoma, head and neck, liver or kidney cancer.

V usage is TRBV19 and J usage is TRBJ1-5; D perhaps matches TRBD1 (6 bases). The CDR3 totals 16 residues. V shed 5 bases and J shed 4 bases, with 18 bases lying between them. Germline V lookup: CDR1 LNHDA, CDR2 SQIVND (reference sequence). The CDR3 bases are TGTGCCAGTAGTCCCACGGGACACAGGAGAAATCAGCCCCAGCATTTT. Its protein product is CASSPTGHRRNQPQHF.

V and J are TRBV27 and TRBJ1-1; D call uncertain. CDR1 is MNHEY, CDR2 SMNVEV, per germline (reference sequence). The CDR3 totals 14 residues. V lost 10 bases to trimming and J lost 1 base, with 16 bases between them. CDR3 amino acids: CATSDMKGNTEAFF. In DNA form, the CDR3 reads TGTGCCACCTCTGATATGAAGGGGAACACTGAAGCTTTCTTT.

This chain joins TRBV7-9 and TRBJ2-3; weak D call: TRBD1 (5 bases). CDR3 length: 17 amino acids. The germline V gene has CDR1 SEHNR and CDR2 FQNEAQ (reference sequence). V lost 4 bases and J lost 0, with 17 bases in between. CDR3 nucleotides: TGTGCCAGCAGCTCCCCAACAGGATCCACTAGCACAGATACGCAGTATTTT. This sequence encodes CASSSPTGSTSTDTQYF. Based on the CDR3 plus reference TRBV7-9 and TRBJ2-3, the full variable domain is DTGVSQNPRHKITKRGQNVTFRCDPISEHNRLYWYRQTLGQGPEFLTYFQNEAQLEKSRLLSDRFSAERPKGSFSTLEIQRTEQGDSAMYLCASSSPTGSTSTDTQYFGPGTRLTVL.

This clone showed up just once. This chain uses TRBV28 with TRBJ2-7; D ambiguous. Trimming removed 4 bases at V and 4 bases at J, with 8 bases between. Germline V gene lookup returns CDR1 MDHEN and CDR2 SYDVKM. The CDR3 covers 12 residues. CDR3 in amino acids: CASSSPMYEQYF. CDR3 DNA sequence: TGTGCCAGCAGTTCCCCCATGTACGAGCAGTACTTC.

The chain joins TRBV5-6 to TRBJ2-3; the match to TRBD2 covers 7 bases. Germline V gene data show CDR1 as SGHDT and CDR2 as YYEEEE. The CDR3 is 15 amino acids. Trimming took 2 bases from V and 1 from J; bases not matched to a gene: 4. CDR3 region: CASSFRRGGTDTQYF. CDR3 in DNA: TGTGCCAGCAGCTTTCGACGGGGGGGCACAGATACGCAGTATTTT.

The rearrangement links TRBV5-1 to TRBJ2-7; D possibly corresponds to TRBD1 (5 bases). This CDR3 is built from 15 residues. The V gene's germline CDR1 is SGHRS and CDR2 YFSETQ. Between the trimmed V and J ends, which lost 0 bases and 2 bases, there was a span of 12 bases. CDR3 residues: CASSLAQGFPYEQYF. The DNA of the CDR3 is TGCGCCAGCAGCTTGGCCCAGGGCTTCCCCTACGAGCAGTACTTC.

V gene TRBV6-1 combines with J gene TRBJ2-7; possibly TRBD1 for D (6 bases). V shed 6 bases and J shed 2 bases, with 17 bases lying between them. CDR1 and CDR2 from the germline V gene are MNHNS and SASEGT. The CDR3 spans 15 residues. The DNA for the CDR3 is TGTGCCAGCAGAACCGGGACACACTACACCTACGAGCAGTACGTC. Encoded protein: CASRTGTHYTYEQYV.

V usage is TRBV6-6 and J usage is TRBJ1-3, with D perhaps TRBD1 (6 bases). Germline lookup yields CDR1 MNHNY and CDR2 SVGAGI (reference sequence). The CDR3 has 14 amino acids. V was clipped by 3 bases and J by 4 bases, with 10 bases between them. The CDR3 here is CASSYTGYGNTIYF. CDR3 coding DNA: TGTGCCAGCAGTTATACAGGGTACGGAAACACCATATATTTT.

This CDR3 is CASSLRDRGFYEQYF. Written as DNA, the CDR3 is TGTGCCAGCAGCTTACGGGACAGGGGTTTCTACGAGCAGTACTTC. The chain carries TRBV7-8 and TRBJ2-7; 10 positions agree with TRBD1. The germline gives CDR1 SGHVS, CDR2 FQNEAQ. V shed 2 bases, J shed 3 bases, and the junction held 4 bases outside the gene matches. This CDR3 spans 15 amino acids.

The rearrangement joins TRBV4-1 to TRBJ2-3, with 8 nucleotides matching TRBD1. There are 16 residues in the CDR3. The germline V gene encodes CDR1 MGHRA and CDR2 YSYEKL. Trimming took 2 bases from V and 6 from J; bases not matched to a gene: 10. CDR3 sequence reads: CASSQSPTGVSDTQYF. As DNA, the CDR3 is TGCGCCAGCAGCCAAAGCCCGACAGGGGTATCGGATACGCAGTATTTT.

The chain joins TRBV11-3 to TRBJ2-1, with D perhaps matching TRBD1 (5 bases). The germline V gene has CDR1 SGHNT and CDR2 YENEEA. The CDR3 extends over 12 amino acids. The V end was cut by 5 bases, the J end by 9 bases, with 11 bases between. The CDR3: CASSLQAGEQFF. The CDR3 DNA reads TGTGCCAGCAGCCTACAGGCAGGTGAGCAGTTCTTC.